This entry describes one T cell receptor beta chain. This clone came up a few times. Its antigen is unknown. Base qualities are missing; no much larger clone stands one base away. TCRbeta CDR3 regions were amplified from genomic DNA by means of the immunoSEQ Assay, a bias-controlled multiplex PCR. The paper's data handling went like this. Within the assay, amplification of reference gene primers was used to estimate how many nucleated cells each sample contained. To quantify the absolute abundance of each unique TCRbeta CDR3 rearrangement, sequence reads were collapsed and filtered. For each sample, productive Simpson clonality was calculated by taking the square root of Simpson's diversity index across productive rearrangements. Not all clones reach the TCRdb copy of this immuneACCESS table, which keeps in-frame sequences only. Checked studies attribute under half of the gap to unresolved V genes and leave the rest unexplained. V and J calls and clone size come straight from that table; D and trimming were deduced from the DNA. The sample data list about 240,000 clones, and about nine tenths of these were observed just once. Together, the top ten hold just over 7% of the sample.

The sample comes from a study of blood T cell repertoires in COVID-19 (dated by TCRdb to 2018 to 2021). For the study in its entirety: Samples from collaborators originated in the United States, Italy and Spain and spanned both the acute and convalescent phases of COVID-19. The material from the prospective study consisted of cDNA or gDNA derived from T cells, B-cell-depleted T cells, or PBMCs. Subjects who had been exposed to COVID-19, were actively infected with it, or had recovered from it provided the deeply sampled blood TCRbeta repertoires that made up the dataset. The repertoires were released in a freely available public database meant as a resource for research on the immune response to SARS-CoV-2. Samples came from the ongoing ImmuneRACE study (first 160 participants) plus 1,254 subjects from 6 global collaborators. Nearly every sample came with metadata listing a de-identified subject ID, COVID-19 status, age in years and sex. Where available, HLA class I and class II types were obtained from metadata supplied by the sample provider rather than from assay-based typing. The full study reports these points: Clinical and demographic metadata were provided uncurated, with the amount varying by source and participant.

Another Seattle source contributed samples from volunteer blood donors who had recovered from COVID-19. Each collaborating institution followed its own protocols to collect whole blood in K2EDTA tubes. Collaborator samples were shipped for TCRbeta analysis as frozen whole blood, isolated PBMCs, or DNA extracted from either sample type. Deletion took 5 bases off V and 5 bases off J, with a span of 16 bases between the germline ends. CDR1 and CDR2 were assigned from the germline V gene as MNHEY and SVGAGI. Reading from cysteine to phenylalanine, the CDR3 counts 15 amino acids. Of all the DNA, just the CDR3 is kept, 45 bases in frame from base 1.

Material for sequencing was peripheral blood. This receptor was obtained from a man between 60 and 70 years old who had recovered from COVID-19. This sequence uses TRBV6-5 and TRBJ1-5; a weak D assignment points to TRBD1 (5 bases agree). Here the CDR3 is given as CASSSPDRIDQPQHF. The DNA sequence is TGTGCCAGCAGTAGCCCCGACAGAATAGATCAGCCCCAGCATTTT.